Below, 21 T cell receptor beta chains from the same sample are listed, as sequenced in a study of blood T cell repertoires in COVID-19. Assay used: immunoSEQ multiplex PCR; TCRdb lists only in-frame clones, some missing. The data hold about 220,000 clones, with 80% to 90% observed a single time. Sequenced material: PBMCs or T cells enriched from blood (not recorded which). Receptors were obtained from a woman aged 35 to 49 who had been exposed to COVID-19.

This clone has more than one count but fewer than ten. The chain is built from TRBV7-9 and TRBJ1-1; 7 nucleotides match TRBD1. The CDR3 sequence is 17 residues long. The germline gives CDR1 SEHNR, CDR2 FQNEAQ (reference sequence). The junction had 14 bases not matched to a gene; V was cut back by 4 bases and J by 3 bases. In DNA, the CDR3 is TGTGCCAGCAGCTCCCCTGGACAGGCCCGGGCGCACACTGAAGCTTTCTTT. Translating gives CASSSPGQARAHTEAFF.

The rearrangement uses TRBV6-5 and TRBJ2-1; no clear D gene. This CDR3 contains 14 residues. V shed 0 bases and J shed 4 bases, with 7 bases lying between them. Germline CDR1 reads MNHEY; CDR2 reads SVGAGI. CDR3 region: CASSYSREYNEQFF. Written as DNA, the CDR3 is TGTGCCAGCAGTTACTCCCGCGAATACAATGAGCAGTTCTTC.

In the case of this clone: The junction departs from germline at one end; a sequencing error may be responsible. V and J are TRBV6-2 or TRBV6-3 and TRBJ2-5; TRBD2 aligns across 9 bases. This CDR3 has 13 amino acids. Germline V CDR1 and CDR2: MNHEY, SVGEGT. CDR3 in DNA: TGTGCCAGCAGTCCCCAACGATTAGCGGGAGTACACTTC. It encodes CASSPQRLAGVHF.

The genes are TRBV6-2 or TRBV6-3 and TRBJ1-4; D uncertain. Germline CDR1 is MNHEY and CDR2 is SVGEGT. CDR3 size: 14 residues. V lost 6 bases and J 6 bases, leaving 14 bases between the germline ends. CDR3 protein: CASSPPGSHEKLFF. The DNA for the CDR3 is TGTGCCAGCAGCCCTCCCGGGAGCCATGAAAAACTGTTTTTT.

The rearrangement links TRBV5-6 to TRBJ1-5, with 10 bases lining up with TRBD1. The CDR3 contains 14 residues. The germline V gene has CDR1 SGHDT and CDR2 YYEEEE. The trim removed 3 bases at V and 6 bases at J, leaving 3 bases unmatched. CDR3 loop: CASSSTGGRQPQHF. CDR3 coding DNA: TGTGCCAGCAGCTCGACAGGGGGCCGTCAGCCCCAGCATTTT.

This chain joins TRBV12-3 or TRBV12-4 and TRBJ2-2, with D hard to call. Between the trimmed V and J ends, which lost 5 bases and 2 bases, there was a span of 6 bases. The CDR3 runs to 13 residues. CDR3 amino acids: CASSPDNTGELFF. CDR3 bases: TGTGCCAGCAGTCCAGATAACACCGGGGAGCTGTTTTTT.

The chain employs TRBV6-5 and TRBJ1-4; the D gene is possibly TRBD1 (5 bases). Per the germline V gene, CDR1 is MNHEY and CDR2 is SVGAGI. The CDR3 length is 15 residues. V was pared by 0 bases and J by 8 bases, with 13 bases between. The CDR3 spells CASSYSKGNSEKLFF. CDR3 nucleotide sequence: TGTGCCAGCAGTTACTCAAAGGGGAACTCAGAAAAACTGTTTTTT.

CDR3 nucleotides: TGTGCCAGCAGCCTGGACAGGGGGCTGAGCAATCAGCCCCAGCATTTT. Translated, it gives CASSLDRGLSNQPQHF. This chain links TRBV7-9 with TRBJ1-5; TRBD1 matches 11 bases. Germline V gene lookup returns CDR1 SEHNR and CDR2 FQNEAQ (reference sequence). With V trimmed by 5 bases and J by 1 base, 4 bases remained unmatched. This CDR3 spans 16 amino acids. Supplemented by reference TRBV7-9 and TRBJ1-5, the full variable domain reads DTGVSQNPRHKITKRGQNVTFRCDPISEHNRLYWYRQTLGQGPEFLTYFQNEAQLEKSRLLSDRFSAERPKGSFSTLEIQRTEQGDSAMYLCASSLDRGLSNQPQHFGDGTRLSIL.

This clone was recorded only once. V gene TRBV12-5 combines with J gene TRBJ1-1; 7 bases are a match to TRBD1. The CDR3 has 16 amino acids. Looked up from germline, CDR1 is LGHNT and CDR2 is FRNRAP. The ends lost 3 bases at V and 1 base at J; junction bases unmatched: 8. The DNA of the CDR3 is TGTGCTAGTGGTTTCCTCCTGGGACAGCCGAACACTGAAGCTTTCTTT. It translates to CASGFLLGQPNTEAFF.

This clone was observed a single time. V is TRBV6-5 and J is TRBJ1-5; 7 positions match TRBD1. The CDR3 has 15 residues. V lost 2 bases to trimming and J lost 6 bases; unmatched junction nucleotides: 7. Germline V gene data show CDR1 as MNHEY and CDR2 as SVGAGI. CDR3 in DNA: TGTGCCAGCAGTTACGCAAGGGGGCCGGGTCAGCCCCAGCATTTT. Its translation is CASSYARGPGQPQHF.

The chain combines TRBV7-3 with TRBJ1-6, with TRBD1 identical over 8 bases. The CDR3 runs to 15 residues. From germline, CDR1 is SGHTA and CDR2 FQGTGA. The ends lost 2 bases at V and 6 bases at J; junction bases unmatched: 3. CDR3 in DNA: TGTGCCAGCAGCTTAGGGACAGGCTCTAATTCACCCCTCCACTTT. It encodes CASSLGTGSNSPLHF.

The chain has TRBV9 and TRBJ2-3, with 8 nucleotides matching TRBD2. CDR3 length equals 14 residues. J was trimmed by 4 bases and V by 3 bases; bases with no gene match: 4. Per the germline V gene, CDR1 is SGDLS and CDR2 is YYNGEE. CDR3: CASSAGGRADTQYF. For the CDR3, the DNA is TGTGCCAGCAGCGCGGGGGGGCGGGCAGATACGCAGTATTTT.

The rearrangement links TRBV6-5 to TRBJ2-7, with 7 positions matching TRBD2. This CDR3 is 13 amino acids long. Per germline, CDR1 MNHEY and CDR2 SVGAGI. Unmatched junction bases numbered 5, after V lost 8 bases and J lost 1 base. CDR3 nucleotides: TGTGCCAGCCGAGCGGGGATTTCCTACGAGCAGTACTTC. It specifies CASRAGISYEQYF.

CDR3: CATDREDVTEAFF. DNA of the CDR3: TGTGCCACGGACAGGGAGGATGTTACTGAAGCTTTCTTT. This rearrangement joins TRBV28 to TRBJ1-1; 8 bases align to TRBD1. The CDR3 loop spans 13 amino acids. The germline V gene encodes CDR1 MDHEN and CDR2 SYDVKM. V trimming: 10 bases; J trimming: 5 bases; junction bases outside the gene matches: 9.

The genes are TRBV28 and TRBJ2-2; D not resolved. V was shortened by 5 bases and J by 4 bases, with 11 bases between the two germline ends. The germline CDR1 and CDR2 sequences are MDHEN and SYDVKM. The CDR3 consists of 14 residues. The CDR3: CASSPNESTGELFF. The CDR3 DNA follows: TGTGCCAGCAGTCCGAACGAGAGCACCGGGGAGCTGTTTTTT. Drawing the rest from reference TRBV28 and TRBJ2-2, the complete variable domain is DVKVTQSSRYLVKRTGEKVFLECVQDMDHENMFWYRQDPGLGLRLIYFSYDVKMKEKGDIPEGYSVSREKKERFSLILESASTNQTSMYLCASSPNESTGELFFGEGSRLTVL.

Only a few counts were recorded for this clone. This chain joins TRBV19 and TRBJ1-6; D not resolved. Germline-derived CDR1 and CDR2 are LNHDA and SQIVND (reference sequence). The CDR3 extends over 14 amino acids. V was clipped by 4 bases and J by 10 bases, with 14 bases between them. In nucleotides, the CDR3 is TGTGCCAGTAGTACCTACACAGCGGGGTCACCCCTCCACTTT. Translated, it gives CASSTYTAGSPLHF.

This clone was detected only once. In DNA, the CDR3 is TGTGCCAGCAGCCAGGTGGGGGGGGCCGATAGAACAGATACGCAGTATTTT. This encodes CASSQVGGADRTDTQYF. V is TRBV3-1 (or the pseudogene TRBV3-2) and J is TRBJ2-3; perhaps TRBD2 as D (7 bases). The CDR3 is 17 residues long. Germline-derived CDR1 and CDR2 are LGHDT and YNNKEL (reference sequence). V was trimmed by 3 bases and J by 3 bases, leaving 19 bases between them.

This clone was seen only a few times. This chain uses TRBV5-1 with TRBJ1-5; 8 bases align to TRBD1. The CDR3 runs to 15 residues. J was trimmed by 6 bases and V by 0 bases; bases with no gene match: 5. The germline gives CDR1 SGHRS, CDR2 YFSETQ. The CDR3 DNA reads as TGCGCCAGCAGCTTGGGTGGACAGGGTATTCAGCCCCAGCATTTT. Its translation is CASSLGGQGIQPQHF.

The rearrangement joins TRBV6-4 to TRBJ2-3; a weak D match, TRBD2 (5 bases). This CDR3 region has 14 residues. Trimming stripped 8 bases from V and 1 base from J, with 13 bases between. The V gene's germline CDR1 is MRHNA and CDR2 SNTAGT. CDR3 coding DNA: TGTGCCAGCGCCGAGAACGGGGGCACAGATACGCAGTATTTT. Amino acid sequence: CASAENGGTDTQYF.

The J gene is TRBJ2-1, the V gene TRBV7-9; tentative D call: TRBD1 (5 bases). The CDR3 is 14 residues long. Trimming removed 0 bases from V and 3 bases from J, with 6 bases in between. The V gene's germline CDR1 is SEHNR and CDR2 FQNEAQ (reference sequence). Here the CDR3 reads CASSLAQGYNEQFF. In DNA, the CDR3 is TGTGCCAGCAGCTTAGCGCAGGGCTACAATGAGCAGTTCTTC.

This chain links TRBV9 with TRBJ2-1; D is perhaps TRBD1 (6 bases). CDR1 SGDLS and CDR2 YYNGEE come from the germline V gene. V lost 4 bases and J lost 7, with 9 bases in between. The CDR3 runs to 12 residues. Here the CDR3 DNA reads TGTGCCAGCAGCTCCGGACAGAATGAGCAGTTCTTC. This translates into CASSSGQNEQFF.